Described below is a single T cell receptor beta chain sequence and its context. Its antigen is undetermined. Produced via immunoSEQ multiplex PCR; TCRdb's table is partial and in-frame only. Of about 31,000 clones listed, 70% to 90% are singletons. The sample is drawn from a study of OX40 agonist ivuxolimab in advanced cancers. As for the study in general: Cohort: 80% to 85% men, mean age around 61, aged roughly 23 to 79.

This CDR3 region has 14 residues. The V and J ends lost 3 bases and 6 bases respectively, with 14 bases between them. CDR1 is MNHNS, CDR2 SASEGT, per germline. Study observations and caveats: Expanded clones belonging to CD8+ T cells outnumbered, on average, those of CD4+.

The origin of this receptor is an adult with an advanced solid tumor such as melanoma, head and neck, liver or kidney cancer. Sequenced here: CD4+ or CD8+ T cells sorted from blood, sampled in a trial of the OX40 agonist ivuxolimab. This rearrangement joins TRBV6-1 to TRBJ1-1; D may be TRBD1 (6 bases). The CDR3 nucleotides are TGTGCCAGCAGTGATCATACAGGGTCGTCTGAAGCTTTCTTT. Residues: CASSDHTGSSEAFF.